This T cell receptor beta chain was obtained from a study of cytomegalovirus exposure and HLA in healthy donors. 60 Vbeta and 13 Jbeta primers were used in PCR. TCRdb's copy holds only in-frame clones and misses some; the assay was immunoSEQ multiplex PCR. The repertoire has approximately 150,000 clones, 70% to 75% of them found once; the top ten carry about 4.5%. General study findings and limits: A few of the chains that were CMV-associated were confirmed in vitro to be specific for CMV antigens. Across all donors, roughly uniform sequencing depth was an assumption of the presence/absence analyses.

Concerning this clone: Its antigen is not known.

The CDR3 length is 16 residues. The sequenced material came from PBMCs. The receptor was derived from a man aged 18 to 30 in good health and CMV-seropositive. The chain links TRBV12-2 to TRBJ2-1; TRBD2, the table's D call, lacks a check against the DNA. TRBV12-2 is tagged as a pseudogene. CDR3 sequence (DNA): TGTGCAAGTCGCTTAGTTCAAGGGAGGAATTACAATGAGCAGTTCTTC. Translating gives CASRLVQGRNYNEQFF.